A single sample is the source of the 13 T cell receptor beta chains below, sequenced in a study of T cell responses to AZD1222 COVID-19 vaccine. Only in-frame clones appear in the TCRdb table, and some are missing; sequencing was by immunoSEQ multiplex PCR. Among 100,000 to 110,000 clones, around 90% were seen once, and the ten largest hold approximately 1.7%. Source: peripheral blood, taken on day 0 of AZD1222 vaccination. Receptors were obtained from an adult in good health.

CDR3 in DNA: TGTGCCAGCAGTGAACTTGGGGACGACGAGCAGTACTTC. Its protein is CASSELGDDEQYF. This chain connects TRBV2 to TRBJ2-7; either TRBD1 or TRBD2 may fit D (5 bases each). Trimming removed 2 bases from V and 5 bases from J, with 10 bases in between. CDR1 is SNHLY, CDR2 FYNNEI, per germline. The CDR3 is 13 amino acids.

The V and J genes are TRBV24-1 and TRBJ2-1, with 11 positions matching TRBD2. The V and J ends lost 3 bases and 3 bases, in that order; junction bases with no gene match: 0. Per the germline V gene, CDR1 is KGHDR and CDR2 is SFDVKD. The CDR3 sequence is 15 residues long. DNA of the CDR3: TGTGCCACCAGTGATGGACTAGCGGGCTACAATGAGCAGTTCTTC. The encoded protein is CATSDGLAGYNEQFF.

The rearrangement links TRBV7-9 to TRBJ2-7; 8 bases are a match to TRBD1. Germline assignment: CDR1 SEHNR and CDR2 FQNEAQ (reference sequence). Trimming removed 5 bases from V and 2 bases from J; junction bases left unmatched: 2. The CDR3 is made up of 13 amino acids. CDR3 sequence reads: CASSAQGAYEQYF. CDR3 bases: TGTGCCAGCAGCGCACAGGGGGCCTACGAGCAGTACTTC.

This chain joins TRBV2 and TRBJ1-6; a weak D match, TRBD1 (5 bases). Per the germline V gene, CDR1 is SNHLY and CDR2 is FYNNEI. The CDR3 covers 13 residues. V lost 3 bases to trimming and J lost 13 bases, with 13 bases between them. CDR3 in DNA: TGTGCCAGCAGTGAGGGGCACCCCGACCCCCTCCACTTT. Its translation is CASSEGHPDPLHF. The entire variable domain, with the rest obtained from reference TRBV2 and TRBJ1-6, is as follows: EPEVTQTPSHQVTQMGQEVILRCVPISNHLYFYWYRQILGQKVEFLVSFYNNEISEKSEIFDDQFSVERPDGSNFTLKIRSTKLEDSAMYFCASSEGHPDPLHFGNGTRLTVT.

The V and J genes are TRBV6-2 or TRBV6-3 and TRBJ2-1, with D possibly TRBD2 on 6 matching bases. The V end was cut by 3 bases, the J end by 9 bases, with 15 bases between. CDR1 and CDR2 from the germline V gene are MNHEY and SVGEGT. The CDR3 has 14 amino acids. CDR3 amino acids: CASSYYGRWSEQFF. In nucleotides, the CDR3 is TGTGCCAGCAGTTATTACGGGAGATGGAGTGAGCAGTTCTTC.

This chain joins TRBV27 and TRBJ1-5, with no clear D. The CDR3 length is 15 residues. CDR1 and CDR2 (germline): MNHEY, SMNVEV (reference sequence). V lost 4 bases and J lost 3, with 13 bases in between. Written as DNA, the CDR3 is TGTGCCAGCAGTTCAAACACGGGGATCAATCAGCCCCAGCATTTT. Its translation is CASSSNTGINQPQHF.

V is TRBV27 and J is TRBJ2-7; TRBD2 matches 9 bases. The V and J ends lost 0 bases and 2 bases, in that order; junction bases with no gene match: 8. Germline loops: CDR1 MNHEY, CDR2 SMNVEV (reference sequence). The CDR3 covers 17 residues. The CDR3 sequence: CASSLSTMTSGTYEQYF. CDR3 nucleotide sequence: TGTGCCAGCAGTTTATCAACAATGACTAGCGGAACCTACGAGCAGTACTTC.

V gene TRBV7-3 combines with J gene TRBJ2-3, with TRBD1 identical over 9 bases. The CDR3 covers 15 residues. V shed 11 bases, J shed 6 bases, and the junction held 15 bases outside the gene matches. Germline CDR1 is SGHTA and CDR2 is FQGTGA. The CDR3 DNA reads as TGTGCCTCCTCCCTCCGGGACAGGGTTGGTGATACGCAGTATTTT. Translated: CASSLRDRVGDTQYF.

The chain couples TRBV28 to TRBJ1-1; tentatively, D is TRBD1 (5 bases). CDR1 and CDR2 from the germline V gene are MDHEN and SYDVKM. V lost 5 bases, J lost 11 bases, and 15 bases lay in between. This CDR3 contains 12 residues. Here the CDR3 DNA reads TGTGCCAGCAGTCAAGGGACCCGGAGGGCTTTCTTT. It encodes CASSQGTRRAFF.

The CDR3 region has the DNA TGCAGTGCTAGTAAGGGTGCGGCAGATGAAGCTTTCTTT. Its translation is CSASKGAADEAFF. The chain is built from TRBV20-1 and TRBJ1-1; no clear D gene. The CDR3 loop spans 13 amino acids. In germline, CDR1 is DFQATT, CDR2 SNEGSKA (reference sequence). V lost 3 bases, J lost 7 bases, and 15 bases lay in between.

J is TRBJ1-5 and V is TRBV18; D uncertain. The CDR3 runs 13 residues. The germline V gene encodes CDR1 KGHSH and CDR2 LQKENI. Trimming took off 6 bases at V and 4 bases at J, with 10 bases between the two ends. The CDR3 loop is CASSSTENQPQHF. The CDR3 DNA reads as TGTGCCAGCTCCTCGACGGAGAATCAGCCCCAGCATTTT.

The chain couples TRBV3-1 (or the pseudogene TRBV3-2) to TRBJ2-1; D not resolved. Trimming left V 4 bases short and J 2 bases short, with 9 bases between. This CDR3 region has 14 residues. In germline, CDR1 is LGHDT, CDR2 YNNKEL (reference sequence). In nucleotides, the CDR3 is TGTGCCAGCAGCCCTCTCGGAACCTACAATGAGCAGTTCTTC. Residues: CASSPLGTYNEQFF.

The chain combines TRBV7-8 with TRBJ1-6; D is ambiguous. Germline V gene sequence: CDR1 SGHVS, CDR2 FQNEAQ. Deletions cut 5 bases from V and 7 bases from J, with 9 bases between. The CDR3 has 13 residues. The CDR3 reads CASSRELNSPLHF. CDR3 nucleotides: TGTGCCAGCAGCAGAGAACTCAATTCACCCCTCCACTTT.